The following is a T cell receptor (beta chain) sequence with its context. Its target is not known. This sample stems from a study of blood T cells in healthy people across ages. For the second PCR, which ran for roughly 7 to 11 cycles, a sample-barcoded 5' primer and a J-beta primer mix were used. The study obtained at least 2.5 million CDR3-containing paired-end reads from every sample. Via MiXCR, TCRdb re-called the 5' RACE reads, giving one row per CDR3 protein. The profile shows 1.5 million to 2 million distinct CDR3 sequences, approximately 50% of them singletons. General study results and limits: Higher diversity, along with more naive CD4+ cells, distinguished long-lived donors from aged donors. A roughly linear fall in TCR beta diversity per million T cells was seen with increasing age. With donor CMV status unknown, expanded clonotype changes were possibly confounded.

The CDR3 covers 15 residues. This TCR came from a woman in her thirties or forties in good health. The chain carries TRBV21-1 and TRBJ2-7; the table assigns TRBD2, which was not confirmed against the DNA. TRBV21-1 is annotated as a pseudogene. Material: blood. DNA for the CDR3: TGTGCCAGCCCACCTCCCAGAGACCGCGGCGACGAGCAGTACTTC. It yields the protein CASPPPRDRGDEQYF.